The 26 T cell receptor beta chains below were found in one sample sequenced in a study of blood T cells in healthy people across ages. A sample-barcoded 5' primer and a J-beta primer mix were used in a second PCR of roughly 6 to 12 cycles. TCRdb independently ran MiXCR on the 5' RACE reads; one entry per CDR3 protein. The data hold about 570,000 distinct CDR3 sequences, with roughly a quarter observed a single time. Material for sequencing was blood. These receptors were collected from a woman in her 70s in good health.

CDR3 amino acids: CAWSGRGGDIQYF. The CDR3 DNA follows: TGTGCCTGGAGTGGAAGGGGGGGAGACATTCAGTACTTC. The chain is built from TRBV30 and TRBJ2-4, with D possibly being TRBD2 (7 bases). V lost 1 base and J 8 bases, leaving 12 bases between the germline ends. Germline lookup yields CDR1 GTSNPN and CDR2 SVGIG (reference sequence). The CDR3 sequence is 13 residues long.

Concerning this clonotype itself: The junction departs from the called germline gene at one end, perhaps through a read error. The V call is TRBV9, the J call TRBJ1-2; 9 nucleotides line up with TRBD1. The CDR3 totals 17 residues. The V gene's germline CDR1 is SGDLS and CDR2 YYNGEE. The CDR3 loop reads CVSSKGTGRSLNYGYTF. The CDR3 region has the DNA TGTGTCAGCAGCAAGGGGACAGGGAGAAGTTTGAACTATGGCTACACCTTC. The complete variable domain, with remaining parts taken from reference TRBV9 and TRBJ1-2, reads DSGVTQTPKHLITATGQRVTLRCSPRSGDLSVYWYQQSLDQGLQFLIQYYNGEERAKGNILERFSAQQFPDLHSELNLSSLELGDSALYFCVSSKGTGRSLNYGYTFGSGTRLTVV.

The chain is built from TRBV7-2 and TRBJ2-1; a weak D match, TRBD1 (5 bases). Germline CDR1 and CDR2: SGHTA and FQGNSA. CDR3 length equals 13 residues. V was trimmed by 6 bases and J by 4 bases, leaving 10 bases between them. The CDR3 spells CASSPGFYNEQFF. The CDR3 nucleotides read TGTGCCAGCAGTCCAGGGTTTTACAATGAGCAGTTCTTC.

About this clonotype: Sequence at one end of the junction differs from germline and may be a read error. The chain links TRBV7-3 to TRBJ2-1, with 10 bases identical to TRBD1. There are 14 residues in the CDR3. Germline CDR1 reads SGHTA; CDR2 reads FQGTGA. The CDR3 sequence is CASSPGTGVNEPFF. In DNA form, the CDR3 reads TGTGCCAGCAGCCCCGGGACAGGGGTTAATGAGCCGTTCTTC.

The gene calls are TRBV28 and TRBJ2-1; perhaps TRBD2 as D (6 bases). TRBJ2-7 explains the end of the DNA better; the J call may be wrong. The CDR3 has 14 amino acids. Germline lookup yields CDR1 MDHEN and CDR2 SYDVKM. CDR3 protein: CASRGTLSSYEQYF. CDR3 in DNA: TGTGCCAGCAGGGGGACTCTGAGCTCCTACGAGCAGTACTTC.

The gene calls are TRBV18 and TRBJ1-1, with D maybe TRBD1 (5 bases). CDR1 and CDR2 from the germline V gene are KGHSH and LQKENI. The CDR3 has 15 amino acids. V was pared by 0 bases and J by 5 bases, with 13 bases between. CDR3 in DNA: TGTGCCAGCTCACCACCTGGCAGGGTGTTTACTGAAGCTTTCTTT. Its protein is CASSPPGRVFTEAFF.

This clonotype was counted many times. The rearrangement links TRBV5-1 to TRBJ2-7; D could derive from TRBD1 or TRBD2 (5 bases each). V lost 1 base to trimming and J lost 6 bases, with 23 bases between them. Germline V gene data show CDR1 as SGHRS and CDR2 as YFSETQ. The CDR3 covers 17 residues. CDR3 sequence reads: CASSLRISEYVTGEQYF. The CDR3 nucleotides are TGCGCCAGCAGCTTGCGGATTAGCGAATACGTTACAGGCGAGCAGTACTTC.

The chain uses TRBV7-3 and TRBJ2-2; D gene uncertain. This CDR3 has 13 amino acids. Germline-derived CDR1 and CDR2 are SGHTA and FQGTGA. V was cut by 5 bases and J by 6 bases, with 10 bases left in between. Here the CDR3 reads CASSAKKSGELFF. The DNA of the CDR3 is TGTGCCAGCAGCGCGAAGAAATCCGGGGAGCTGTTTTTT. The entire variable domain, with the rest obtained from reference TRBV7-3 and TRBJ2-2, is as follows: GAGVSQTPSNKVTEKGKYVELRCDPISGHTALYWYRQSLGQGPEFLIYFQGTGAADDSGLPNDRFFAVRPEGSVSTLKIQRTERGDSAVYLCASSAKKSGELFFGEGSRLTVL.

J is TRBJ2-5 and V is TRBV7-2, with D perhaps TRBD2 (5 bases). V lost 4 bases and J lost 2, with 11 bases in between. This CDR3 is 14 amino acids long. Germline values: CDR1 SGHTA, CDR2 FQGNSA. The DNA for the CDR3 is TGTGCCAGCAGCTATTTCGGGATACAAGAGACCCAGTACTTC. This gives the protein CASSYFGIQETQYF.

The chain combines TRBV5-1 with TRBJ2-5, with 9 nucleotides matching TRBD1. The CDR3 runs to 15 residues. The V gene's germline CDR1 is SGHRS and CDR2 YFSETQ. V trimming: 4 bases; J trimming: 4 bases; junction bases outside the gene matches: 8. The CDR3 sequence is CASSAIPGQGETQYF. The DNA of the CDR3 is TGCGCCAGCAGCGCGATTCCGGGACAGGGAGAGACCCAGTACTTC.

The rearrangement links TRBV7-2 to TRBJ1-4; a weak D match, TRBD1 (6 bases). The germline CDR1 and CDR2 sequences are SGHTA and FQGNSA. V was cut by 0 bases and J by 6 bases, with 8 bases left in between. This CDR3 is 14 amino acids long. The CDR3 DNA sequence: TGTGCCAGCAGCTTAGCGCGGACAGATGAAAAACTGTTTTTT. Protein product: CASSLARTDEKLFF.

This chain links TRBV3-1 with TRBJ2-7; tentative D call: TRBD2 (6 bases). The germline gives CDR1 LGHDT, CDR2 YNNKEL (reference sequence). There are 12 residues in the CDR3. Trimming took off 2 bases at V and 9 bases at J, with 11 bases between the two ends. Here the CDR3 reads CASSQWEESQYF. The CDR3 coding sequence is TGTGCCAGCAGCCAATGGGAGGAATCGCAGTACTTC.

This chain uses TRBV11-2 with TRBJ1-2, with TRBD1 matching over 7 bases. Germline V gives CDR1 SGHAT, CDR2 FQNNGV. The CDR3 consists of 15 residues. V shed 1 base, J shed 6 bases, and the junction held 8 bases outside the gene matches. CDR3 in amino acids: CASSLAAGGGDGYTF. In nucleotides, the CDR3 is TGTGCCAGCAGCTTAGCCGCAGGGGGTGGTGATGGCTACACCTTC.

This clonotype was picked up a small number of times. The genes are TRBV6-4 and TRBJ1-3; tentative D call: TRBD1 (5 bases). This CDR3 spans 19 amino acids. CDR1 is MRHNA, CDR2 SNTAGT, per germline. Trimming cost V 0 bases and J 0 bases, with 18 bases left between them. The CDR3 protein is CASSDSSGAASCSGNTIYF. The DNA for the CDR3 is TGTGCCAGCAGTGACTCCAGTGGGGCAGCCTCCTGCTCTGGAAACACCATATATTTT.

This chain uses TRBV5-1 with TRBJ2-7, with unresolved D. The CDR3 loop spans 13 amino acids. The ends were cut back, 0 bases at V and 3 bases at J, with 7 bases in the middle. CDR1 is SGHRS, CDR2 YFSETQ, per germline. The CDR3 sequence is CASSLVSDYEQYF. The CDR3 DNA sequence: TGCGCCAGCAGCTTGGTGTCTGACTACGAGCAGTACTTC.

This clonotype was recorded a few times. This chain links TRBV20-1 with TRBJ2-2, with unresolved D. This CDR3 comprises 15 residues. Germline loops: CDR1 DFQATT, CDR2 SNEGSKA (reference sequence). The V and J ends lost 0 bases and 1 base respectively, with 9 bases between them. DNA of the CDR3: TGCAGTGCTAGAGACCTGGTGGGGAACACCGGGGAGCTGTTTTTT. This gives the protein CSARDLVGNTGELFF.

This clonotype has ten or more counts. The chain is built from TRBV5-1 and TRBJ2-5; D perhaps matches TRBD2 (7 bases). Trimming shortened V by 7 bases and J by 5 bases, and 18 bases separated the two germline ends. The length of the CDR3 is 14 residues. Germline V gives CDR1 SGHRS, CDR2 YFSETQ. CDR3: CASSNGGGPETQYF. CDR3 nucleotide sequence: TGCGCCAGCTCCAATGGGGGGGGGCCGGAGACCCAGTACTTC.

The chain combines TRBV5-1 with TRBJ2-7; TRBD2 matches 10 bases. J lost 2 bases, V lost 3 bases, and 2 bases had no gene match. The CDR3 is 14 amino acids. Germline lookup yields CDR1 SGHRS and CDR2 YFSETQ. The CDR3 DNA reads TGCGCCAGCAGCTGGACTAGCGGAACCTACGAGCAGTACTTC. Translation: CASSWTSGTYEQYF.

This clonotype was found a few times. The chain carries TRBV3-1 and TRBJ1-1, with a tentative D call TRBD1 (5 bases). The germline V and J ends were trimmed by 1 base and 0 bases, with 9 bases remaining between them. Germline CDR1 and CDR2: LGHDT and YNNKEL (reference sequence). The CDR3 sequence is 15 residues long. The CDR3 reads CASSQGNRLNTEAFF. The CDR3 DNA reads as TGTGCCAGCAGCCAAGGGAACAGGTTGAACACTGAAGCTTTCTTT.

The chain carries TRBV5-1 and TRBJ2-1; D unresolved. Trimming pared 0 bases from V and 0 bases from J, leaving 7 bases between. Germline CDR1 and CDR2: SGHRS and YFSETQ. The CDR3 extends over 15 amino acids. CDR3 loop: CASSLELSSYNEQFF. The DNA for the CDR3 is TGCGCCAGCAGCTTGGAACTAAGCTCCTACAATGAGCAGTTCTTC.

The chain joins TRBV20-1 to TRBJ1-1, with D perhaps matching TRBD1 (5 bases). Looked up from germline, CDR1 is DFQATT and CDR2 is SNEGSKA (reference sequence). V lost 3 bases, J lost 4 bases, and 12 bases lay in between. The CDR3 contains 13 residues. CDR3 in amino acids: CSASGGEVTEAFF. For the CDR3, the DNA is TGCAGTGCTAGCGGGGGGGAGGTCACTGAAGCTTTCTTT.

The genes are TRBV5-4 and TRBJ2-5; D is perhaps TRBD1 or TRBD2 (6 bases each). This CDR3 spans 13 amino acids. Germline V CDR1 and CDR2: SGHNT, YYREEE (reference sequence). V lost 7 bases and J lost 5, with 15 bases in between. The CDR3 sequence is CASRGGQGETQYF. The CDR3 coding sequence is TGTGCCAGCCGAGGGGGGCAAGGGGAGACCCAGTACTTC.

A few counts support this clonotype. This chain uses TRBV12-5 with TRBJ1-4; 7 bases line up with TRBD1. With V trimmed by 7 bases and J by 5 bases, 7 bases remained unmatched. CDR1 LGHNT and CDR2 FRNRAP come from the germline V gene. This CDR3 is built from 14 residues. CDR3 sequence: CASAARGENEKLFF. The CDR3 DNA follows: TGTGCTAGTGCCGCCAGGGGGGAAAATGAAAAACTGTTTTTT.

This clonotype was detected once. The chain carries TRBV13 and TRBJ1-1, with D maybe TRBD1 (5 bases). Germline V gene data show CDR1 as PRHDT and CDR2 as FYEKMQ (reference sequence). Trimming pared 4 bases from V and 0 bases from J, leaving 9 bases between. The CDR3 has 14 residues. The CDR3: CASSSGGVNTEAFF. The CDR3 coding sequence is TGTGCCAGCAGCTCCGGAGGGGTGAACACTGAAGCTTTCTTT.

The genes are TRBV9 and TRBJ2-1, with 11 bases that match TRBD2. V was pared by 0 bases and J by 7 bases, with 9 bases of the junction left unmatched. The germline gives CDR1 SGDLS, CDR2 YYNGEE. This CDR3 is 17 amino acids long. CDR3 DNA sequence: TGTGCCAGCAGCGTAGGAACTAGCGGGGGCCTGTGGAATGAGCAGTTCTTC. Translation: CASSVGTSGGLWNEQFF.

The chain combines TRBV7-2 with TRBJ1-1; possibly TRBD1 for D (5 bases). In germline, CDR1 is SGHTA, CDR2 FQGNSA. The V end lost 2 bases, the J end lost 5 bases, and 12 bases lay between the germline ends. This CDR3 has 14 residues. This CDR3 is CASSLNQGRTEAFF. DNA of the CDR3: TGTGCCAGCAGCTTAAATCAGGGTAGGACTGAAGCTTTCTTT.